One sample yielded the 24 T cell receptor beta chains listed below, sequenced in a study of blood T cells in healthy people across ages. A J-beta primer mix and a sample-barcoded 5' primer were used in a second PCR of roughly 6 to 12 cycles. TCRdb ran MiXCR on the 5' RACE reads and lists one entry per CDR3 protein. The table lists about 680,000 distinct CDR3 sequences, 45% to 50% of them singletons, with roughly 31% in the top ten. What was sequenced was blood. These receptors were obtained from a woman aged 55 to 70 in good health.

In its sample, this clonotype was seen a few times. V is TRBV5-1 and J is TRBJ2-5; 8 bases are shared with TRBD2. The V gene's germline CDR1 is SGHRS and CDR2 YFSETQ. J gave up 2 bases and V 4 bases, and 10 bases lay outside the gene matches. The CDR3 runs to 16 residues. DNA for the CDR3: TGCGCCAGCAGCCCATTACGCGGGGGGCTTCAAGAGACCCAGTACTTC. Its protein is CASSPLRGGLQETQYF.

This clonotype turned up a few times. DNA of the CDR3: TGTGCCAGCAGCACCGGACAGGGTCGGGTCGAGCAGTACTTC. Amino acid sequence: CASSTGQGRVEQYF. This chain uses TRBV9 with TRBJ2-5, with TRBD1 matching over 8 bases. The assigned J gene may be wrong: the sequence end matches TRBJ2-7 better. The CDR3 contains 14 residues. CDR1 SGDLS and CDR2 YYNGEE come from the germline V gene.

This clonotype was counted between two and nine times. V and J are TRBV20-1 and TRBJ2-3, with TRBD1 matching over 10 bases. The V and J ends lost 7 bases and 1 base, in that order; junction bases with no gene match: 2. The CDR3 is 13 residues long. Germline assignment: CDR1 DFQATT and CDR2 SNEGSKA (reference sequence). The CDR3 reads CSGGTGGTDTQYF. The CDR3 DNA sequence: TGCAGTGGAGGGACAGGGGGCACAGATACGCAGTATTTT.

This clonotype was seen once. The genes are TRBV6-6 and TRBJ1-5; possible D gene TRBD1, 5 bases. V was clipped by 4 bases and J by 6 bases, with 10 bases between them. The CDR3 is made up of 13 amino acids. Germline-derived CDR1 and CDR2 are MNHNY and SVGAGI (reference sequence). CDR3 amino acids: CASSWEGIQPQHF. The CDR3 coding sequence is TGTGCCAGCAGTTGGGAGGGGATTCAGCCCCAGCATTTT.

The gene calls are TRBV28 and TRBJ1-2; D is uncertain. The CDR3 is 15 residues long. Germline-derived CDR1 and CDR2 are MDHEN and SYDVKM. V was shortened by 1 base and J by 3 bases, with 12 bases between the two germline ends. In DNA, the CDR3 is TGTGCCAGCAGTTTATCATTGGCGAGGCACTATGGCTACACCTTC. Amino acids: CASSLSLARHYGYTF.

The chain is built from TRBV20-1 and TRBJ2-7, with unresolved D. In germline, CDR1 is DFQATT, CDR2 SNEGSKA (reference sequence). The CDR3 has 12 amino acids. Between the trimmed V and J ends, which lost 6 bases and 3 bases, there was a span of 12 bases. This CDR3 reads CSANRDLYEQYF. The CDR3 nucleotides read TGCAGTGCAAACAGAGACCTCTACGAGCAGTACTTC.

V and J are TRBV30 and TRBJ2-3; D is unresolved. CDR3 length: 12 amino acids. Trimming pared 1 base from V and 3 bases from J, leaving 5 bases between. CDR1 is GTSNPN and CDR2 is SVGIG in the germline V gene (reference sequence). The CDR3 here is CAWSGSTDTQYF. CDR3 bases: TGTGCCTGGAGTGGCTCTACAGATACGCAGTATTTT. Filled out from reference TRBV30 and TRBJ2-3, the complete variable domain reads SQTIHQWPATLVQPVGSPLSLECTVEGTSNPNLYWYRQAAGRGLQLLFYSVGIGQISSEVPQNLSASRPQDRQFILSSKKLLLSDSGFYLCAWSGSTDTQYFGPGTRLTVL.

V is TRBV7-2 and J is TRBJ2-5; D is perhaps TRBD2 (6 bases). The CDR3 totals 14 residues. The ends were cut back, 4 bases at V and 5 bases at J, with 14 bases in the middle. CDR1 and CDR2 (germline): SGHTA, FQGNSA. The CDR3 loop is CASSSPSSVETQYF. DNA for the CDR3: TGTGCCAGCAGCTCTCCATCTAGCGTTGAGACCCAGTACTTC.

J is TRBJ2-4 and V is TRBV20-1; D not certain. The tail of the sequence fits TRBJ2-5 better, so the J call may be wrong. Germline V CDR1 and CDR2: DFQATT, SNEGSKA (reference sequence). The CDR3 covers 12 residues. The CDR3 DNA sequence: TGCAGTGCTAGTAACCAGCAAGAGACCCAGTACTTC. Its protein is CSASNQQETQYF.

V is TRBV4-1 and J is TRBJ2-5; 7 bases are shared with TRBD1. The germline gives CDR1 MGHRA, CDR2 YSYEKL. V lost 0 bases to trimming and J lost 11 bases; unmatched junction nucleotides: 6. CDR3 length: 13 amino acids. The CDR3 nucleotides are TGCGCCAGCAGCCAAGATCGGGACAGAGAGCAGTACTTC. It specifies CASSQDRDREQYF.

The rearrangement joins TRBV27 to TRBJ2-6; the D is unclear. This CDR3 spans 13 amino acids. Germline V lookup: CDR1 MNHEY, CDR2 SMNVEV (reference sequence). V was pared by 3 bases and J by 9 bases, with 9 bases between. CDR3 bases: TGTGCCAGCAGTTTGGGAAGGTACAACGTCCTGACTTTC. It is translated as CASSLGRYNVLTF. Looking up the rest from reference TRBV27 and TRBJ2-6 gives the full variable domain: EAQVTQNPRYLITVTGKKLTVTCSQNMNHEYMSWYRQDPGLGLRQIYYSMNVEVTDKGDVPEGYKVSRKEKRNFPLILESPSPNQTSLYFCASSLGRYNVLTFGAGSRLTVL.

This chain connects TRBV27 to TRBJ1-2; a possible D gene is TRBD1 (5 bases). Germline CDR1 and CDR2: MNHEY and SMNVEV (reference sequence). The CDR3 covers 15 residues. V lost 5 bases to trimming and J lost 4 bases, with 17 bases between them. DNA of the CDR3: TGTGCCAGCAGTCCCCTGCAGAGGGGCGGCTATGGCTACACCTTC. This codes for CASSPLQRGGYGYTF.

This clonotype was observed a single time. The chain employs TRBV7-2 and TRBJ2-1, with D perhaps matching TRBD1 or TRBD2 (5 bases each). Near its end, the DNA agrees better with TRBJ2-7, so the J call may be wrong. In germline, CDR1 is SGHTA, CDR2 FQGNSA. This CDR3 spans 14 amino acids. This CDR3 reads CASSRPGPYNEQYF. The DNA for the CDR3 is TGTGCCAGCAGTCGGCCGGGACCCTACAATGAGCAGTACTTC.

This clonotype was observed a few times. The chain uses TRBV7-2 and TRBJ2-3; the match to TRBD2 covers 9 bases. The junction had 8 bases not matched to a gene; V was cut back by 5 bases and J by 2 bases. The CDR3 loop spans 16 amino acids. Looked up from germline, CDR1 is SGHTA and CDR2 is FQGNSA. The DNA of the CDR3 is TGTGCCAGCAGCGCCCTAACTAGCGGGTACACAGATACGCAGTATTTT. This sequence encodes CASSALTSGYTDTQYF.

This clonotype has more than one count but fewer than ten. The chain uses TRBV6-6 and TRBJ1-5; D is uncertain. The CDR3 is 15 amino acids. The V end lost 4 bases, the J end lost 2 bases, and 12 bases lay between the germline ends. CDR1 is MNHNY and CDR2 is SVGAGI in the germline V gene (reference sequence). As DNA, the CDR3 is TGTGCCAGCAGTTCGGAGGGCGGAGGCAATCAGCCCCAGCATTTT. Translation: CASSSEGGGNQPQHF.

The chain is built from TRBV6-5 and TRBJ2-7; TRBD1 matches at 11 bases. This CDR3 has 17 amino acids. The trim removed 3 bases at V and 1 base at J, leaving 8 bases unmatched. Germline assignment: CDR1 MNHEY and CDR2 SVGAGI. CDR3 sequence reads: CASSYGPGQGASYEQYF. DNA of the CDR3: TGTGCCAGCAGTTATGGTCCAGGACAGGGGGCTTCCTACGAGCAGTACTTC.

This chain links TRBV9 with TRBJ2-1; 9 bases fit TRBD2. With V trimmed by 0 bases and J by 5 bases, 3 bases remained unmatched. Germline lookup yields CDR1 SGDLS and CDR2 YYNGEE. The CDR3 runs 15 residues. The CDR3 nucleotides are TGTGCCAGCAGCGTAGGACTAGCGGTCAACAATGAGCAGTTCTTC. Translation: CASSVGLAVNNEQFF. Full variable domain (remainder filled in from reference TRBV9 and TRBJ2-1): DSGVTQTPKHLITATGQRVTLRCSPRSGDLSVYWYQQSLDQGLQFLIQYYNGEERAKGNILERFSAQQFPDLHSELNLSSLELGDSALYFCASSVGLAVNNEQFFGPGTRLTVL.

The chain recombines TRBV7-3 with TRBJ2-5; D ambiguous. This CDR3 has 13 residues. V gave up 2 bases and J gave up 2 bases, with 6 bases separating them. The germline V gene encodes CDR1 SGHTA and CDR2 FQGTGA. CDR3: CASSLQQQETQYF. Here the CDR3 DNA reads TGTGCCAGCAGCTTACAACAACAAGAGACCCAGTACTTC.

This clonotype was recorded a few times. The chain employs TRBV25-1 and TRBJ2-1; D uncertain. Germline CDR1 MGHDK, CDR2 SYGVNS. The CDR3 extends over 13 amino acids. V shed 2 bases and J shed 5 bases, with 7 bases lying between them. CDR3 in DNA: TGTGCCAGCAGTGAAATAAGAAACAATGAGCAGTTCTTC. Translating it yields CASSEIRNNEQFF.

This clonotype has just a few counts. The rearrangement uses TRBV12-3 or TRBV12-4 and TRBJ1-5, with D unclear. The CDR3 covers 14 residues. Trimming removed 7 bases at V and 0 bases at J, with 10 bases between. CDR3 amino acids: CASTSVNSNQPQHF. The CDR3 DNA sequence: TGTGCCAGCACCTCGGTAAATAGCAATCAGCCCCAGCATTTT.

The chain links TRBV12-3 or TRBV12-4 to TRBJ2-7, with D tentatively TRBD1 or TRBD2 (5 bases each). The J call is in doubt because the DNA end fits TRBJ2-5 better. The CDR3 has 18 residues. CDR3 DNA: TGTGCCAGCAGTTTTTATCCCTGGGACGGGTACCCTGCAAGGACCCAGTACTTC. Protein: CASSFYPWDGYPARTQYF.

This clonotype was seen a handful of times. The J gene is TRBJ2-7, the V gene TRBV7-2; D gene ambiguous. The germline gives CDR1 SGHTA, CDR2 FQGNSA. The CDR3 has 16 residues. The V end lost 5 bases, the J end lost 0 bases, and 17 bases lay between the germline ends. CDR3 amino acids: CASSPRPTGPSYEQYF. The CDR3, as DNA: TGTGCCAGCAGCCCGAGGCCAACCGGCCCCTCCTACGAGCAGTACTTC.

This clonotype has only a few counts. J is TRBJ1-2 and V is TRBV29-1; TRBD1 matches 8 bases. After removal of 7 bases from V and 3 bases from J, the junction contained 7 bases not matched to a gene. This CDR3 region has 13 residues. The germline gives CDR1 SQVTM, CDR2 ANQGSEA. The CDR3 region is CSGRGPGDYGYTF. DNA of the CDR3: TGCAGCGGCAGGGGGCCAGGCGACTATGGCTACACCTTC.

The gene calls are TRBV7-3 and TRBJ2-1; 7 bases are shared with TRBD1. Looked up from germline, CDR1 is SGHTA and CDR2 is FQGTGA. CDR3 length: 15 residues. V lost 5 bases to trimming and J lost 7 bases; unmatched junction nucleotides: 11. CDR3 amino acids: CASSPEGAWDNEQFF. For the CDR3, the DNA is TGTGCCAGCAGCCCCGAGGGGGCTTGGGATAATGAGCAGTTCTTC. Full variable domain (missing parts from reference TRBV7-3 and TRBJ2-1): GAGVSQTPSNKVTEKGKYVELRCDPISGHTALYWYRQSLGQGPEFLIYFQGTGAADDSGLPNDRFFAVRPEGSVSTLKIQRTERGDSAVYLCASSPEGAWDNEQFFGPGTRLTVL.